The rows below give T cell receptor beta chains drawn from one sample of a study of blood T cell repertoires in COVID-19. Only in-frame clones appear in the TCRdb table, and some are missing; sequencing was by immunoSEQ multiplex PCR. The sample has 100,000 to 150,000 clones; 85% to 90% are singletons. Source material: peripheral blood. The receptors were gathered from a man in his fifties or sixties with COVID-19, enrolled during active disease. CDR3s include the opening cysteine and the closing phenylalanine or tryptophan. Rows may omit the clone size; those that give it use once, few, many or a size class.

v_gene: TRBV5-1
abundance: once
CDR3aa: CASSLGGFERGYTF

v_gene: TRBV7-2
abundance: many
CDR3aa: CASSLFGPTGLSSYEQYF

v_gene: TRBV7-9
abundance: many
CDR3aa: CASSPRVGTATETQYF

v_gene: TRBV3-1/TRBV3-2
abundance: NA
CDR3aa: CASSQLDRKNEKLFF

v_gene: TRBV6-2/TRBV6-3
abundance: NA
CDR3aa: CASSNDRAGNQPQHF

v_gene: TRBV10-3
abundance: NA
CDR3aa: CAISNTGNTEAFF

v_gene: TRBV18
abundance: NA
CDR3aa: CASSRRGGLNTEAFF

v_gene: TRBV28
abundance: NA
CDR3aa: CASSPGEAGGNEQFF

v_gene: TRBV19
abundance: NA
CDR3aa: CASSIAARQGNQPQHF

v_gene: TRBV5-1
abundance: NA
CDR3aa: CASSNPGETNSPLHF

v_gene: TRBV5-1
abundance: NA
CDR3aa: CASSQLQGKDGYTF

v_gene: TRBV2
abundance: NA
CDR3aa: CASRSSNTGELFF

v_gene: TRBV6-5
abundance: NA
CDR3aa: CASHRSEGNLHEQFF

v_gene: TRBV7-2
abundance: NA
CDR3aa: CASSYRGSGEKLFF

v_gene: TRBV6-1
abundance: NA
CDR3aa: CASSEDWTVNTEAFF

v_gene: TRBV30
abundance: NA
CDR3aa: CAWRSLQGSYEQYF

v_gene: TRBV18
abundance: NA
CDR3aa: CASSPPAGGGGYTF

v_gene: TRBV11-2
abundance: NA
CDR3aa: CASSLPGRGYEQYF

v_gene: TRBV6-1
abundance: NA
CDR3aa: CASSEIGTGHGYTF

v_gene: TRBV27
abundance: few
CDR3aa: CATRLNRDEEKLFF

v_gene: TRBV5-6
abundance: once
CDR3aa: CASSIYVTGDTEAFF

v_gene: TRBV5-1
abundance: once
CDR3aa: CASSLNRDRALQQYF

v_gene: TRBV5-1
abundance: few
CDR3aa: CASSLRDTLNTGELFF

v_gene: TRBV7-6
abundance: NA
CDR3aa: CASSLVLAGGTGELFF

v_gene: TRBV5-5
abundance: NA
CDR3aa: CASSALAGPGEQYF

v_gene: TRBV4-1
abundance: NA
CDR3aa: CASSQGTASSGNTIYF

v_gene: TRBV5-1
abundance: NA
CDR3aa: CASSTRTSGIGDTQYF

v_gene: TRBV19
abundance: NA
CDR3aa: CASTTGTGANQPQHF

v_gene: TRBV2
abundance: NA
CDR3aa: CASSEDRGHAETQYF

v_gene: TRBV27
abundance: NA
CDR3aa: CASSFLTGEDGYTF

v_gene: TRBV7-3
abundance: NA
CDR3aa: CASSFRGDNEQFF

v_gene: TRBV2
abundance: few
CDR3aa: CASKGQGPYEQYF

v_gene: TRBV4-1
abundance: NA
CDR3aa: CASSQESRGRGYTF

v_gene: TRBV5-4
abundance: NA
CDR3aa: CASSLGSWASSYNEQFF

v_gene: TRBV3-1/TRBV3-2
abundance: NA
CDR3aa: CASSQGRGAGYGYTF

v_gene: TRBV2
abundance: NA
CDR3aa: CASRFGQNNQPQHF

v_gene: TRBV12-3/TRBV12-4
abundance: few
CDR3aa: CASRRQGVGEQYF

v_gene: TRBV3-1/TRBV3-2
abundance: once
CDR3aa: CASSPTGVGANVLTF

v_gene: TRBV19
abundance: once
CDR3aa: CASTRTTSGGEQFF

v_gene: TRBV18
abundance: once
CDR3aa: CASSPNSYEQYF

v_gene: TRBV7-2
abundance: NA
CDR3aa: CASSFELAGVQDEQFF

v_gene: TRBV7-2
abundance: NA
CDR3aa: CASSSVSGSYNEQFF

v_gene: TRBV9
abundance: NA
CDR3aa: CASSVHGDTQYF

v_gene: TRBV4-2
abundance: NA
CDR3aa: CASSRTGNYEQYF

v_gene: TRBV7-6
abundance: NA
CDR3aa: CASSLRENRGSLSGNTIYF

v_gene: TRBV5-1
abundance: NA
CDR3aa: CASSPTIRGSGANVLTF

v_gene: TRBV5-1
abundance: NA
CDR3aa: CASSQGQGGPLHF

v_gene: TRBV29-1
abundance: NA
CDR3aa: CSGSALNTEAFF

v_gene: TRBV2
abundance: few
CDR3aa: CASSEVDRGSSPLHF

v_gene: TRBV7-9
abundance: once
CDR3aa: CASSFGSHGGYTF